Listed below are T cell receptor beta chains from one sample, sequenced in a study of T cells after posttransplantation cyclophosphamide. Libraries were prepared by immunoSEQ multiplex PCR; TCRdb keeps only in-frame clonotypes and omits some of them. Altogether about 17,000 clones are present, roughly 80% being singletons, with the ten largest covering approximately 3%. The source was PBMCs, collected 430 to 450 days after allogeneic stem cell transplant with calcineurin inhibitor and methotrexate. All receptors come from a male patient in his thirties who received an allogeneic stem cell transplant from an unrelated donor, was CMV-positive, and had acute and chronic GVHD. The graft donor may have contributed some T cells. Both conserved end residues are part of each CDR3. D genes are given only for firm matches. The listing skips clone size in some rows; elsewhere it reads once, few, many or a size class.

clone size	D gene	V gene	CDR3 length	J gene	CDR3 DNA	CDR3 protein
-	-	TRBV5-5	15	TRBJ1-2	TGTGCCAGCAGCTTGGGGCAGGGATACAGCTATGGCTACACCTTC	CASSLGQGYSYGYTF
-	-	TRBV4-1	14	TRBJ2-7	TGCGCCAGCAGCCCCGCGGGTCTAGTCGTCGAGCAGTACTTC	CASSPAGLVVEQYF
-	-	TRBV4-3	10	TRBJ1-4	TGCGCCAGCAGCCAAGGAAAAACTGTTTTT	CASSQGKTVF
-	-	TRBV7-2	15	TRBJ1-3	TGTGCCAGCAGCTCCGACAGGAACTCTGGAAACACCATATATTTT	CASSSDRNSGNTIYF
once	-	TRBV30	14	TRBJ1-3	TGTGCCTGGAGTGAAGGGGGTGCTGGAAACACCATATATTTT	CAWSEGGAGNTIYF
once	-	TRBV7-6	14	TRBJ1-3	TGTGCCAGCAGCTCCCCGAGCTCTGGAAACACCATATATTTT	CASSSPSSGNTIYF
-	TRBD2	TRBV27	13	TRBJ2-3	TGTGCCAGCAGTTTAGCGGGAGTGGATACGCAGTATTTT	CASSLAGVDTQYF
few	-	TRBV7-9	12	TRBJ1-2	TGTGCCATCGCCGGGGCTAACTATGGCTACACCTTC	CAIAGANYGYTF
-	-	TRBV4-2	16	TRBJ2-3	TGTGCCAGCAGCCAAGTAGCCGGTACCAGCACAGATACGCAGTATTTT	CASSQVAGTSTDTQYF
few	-	TRBV7-2	13	TRBJ1-1	TGTGCCAGCAGCTTAGTAATCCGCACTGAAGCTTTCTTT	CASSLVIRTEAFF
-	-	TRBV29-1	16	TRBJ2-3	TGCAGCGTTGAAGATTTAGGCTTGAGGGGAGGAGATACGCAGTATTTT	CSVEDLGLRGGDTQYF
few	-	TRBV4-1	15	TRBJ1-5	TGCGCCAGCAGCCAAGAGTTCACAGGTCATCAGCCCCAGCATTTT	CASSQEFTGHQPQHF
-	TRBD1	TRBV7-6	16	TRBJ2-1	TGTGCCAGCAGCCCGCCCCCGGACAGGGCGGACAATGAGCAGTTCTTC	CASSPPPDRADNEQFF
-	TRBD2	TRBV14	15	TRBJ2-5	TGTGCCAGCAGCCAAGTACGACTAGCGGTTGAGACCCAGTACTTC	CASSQVRLAVETQYF
-	-	TRBV7-8	15	TRBJ2-3	TGTGCCAGCAGCTTCAATTCGGCGGGCACAGATACGCAGTATTTT	CASSFNSAGTDTQYF
-	TRBD1	TRBV9	15	TRBJ2-7	TGTGCCAGCAGCGTAGGGACAGGCTACGCCTACGAGCAGTACTTC	CASSVGTGYAYEQYF
-	TRBD1	TRBV28	13	TRBJ1-1	TGTGCCAGCAGTTTAGTAACAGGGGGCATTGCTTTCTTT	CASSLVTGGIAFF
-	-	TRBV9	15	TRBJ2-7	TGTGCCAGCAGCGTAGCCCCAGGGGGGACCTACGAGCAGTACTTC	CASSVAPGGTYEQYF
-	-	TRBV10-3	13	TRBJ1-2	TGTGCCATCAGTGAGAGAGATTTCTATGGCTACACCTTC	CAISERDFYGYTF
-	-	TRBV4-2	15	TRBJ2-7	TGTGCCAGCAGCCAAGAAGTAGCCCCTGACTACGAGCAGTACTTC	CASSQEVAPDYEQYF
-	TRBD1	TRBV11-1	13	TRBJ1-1	TGTGCCAGCAGCAGAGACAGGGGGACTGAAGCTTTCTTT	CASSRDRGTEAFF
-	-	TRBV5-4	16	TRBJ2-5	TGTGCCAGCAGCTCCAACGGGCCAGTTAGAGGGGAGACCCAGTACTTC	CASSSNGPVRGETQYF
-	TRBD1	TRBV18	15	TRBJ2-7	TGTGCCAGCTCACAGGGACAGGGGGCTGCCTACGAGCAGTACTTC	CASSQGQGAAYEQYF
once	-	TRBV27	12	TRBJ2-2	TGTGCCAGCCGGAGAGACACCGGGGAGCTGTTTTTT	CASRRDTGELFF
-	TRBD2	TRBV9	14	TRBJ2-5	TGTGCCAGCAGCGTTAGCGGGGGGGTCGAGACCCAGTACTTC	CASSVSGGVETQYF
-	-	TRBV5-1	14	TRBJ1-2	TGCGCCAGCAGCTTGGCCGTGACAGACAGAGGCTACACCTTC	CASSLAVTDRGYTF
-	TRBD1	TRBV7-2	15	TRBJ1-6	TGTGCCAGCAGCGGACCGGGACAGGGTAATTCACCCCTCCACTTT	CASSGPGQGNSPLHF
-	TRBD1	TRBV4-3	16	TRBJ2-5	TGCGCCAGCAGCCAAGGTGTACGACAGGGTCGGGAGACCCAGTACTTC	CASSQGVRQGRETQYF
-	-	TRBV12-5	13	TRBJ2-7	TGTGCTAGTGGTTTTCAGGGGTCCTACGAGCAGTACTTC	CASGFQGSYEQYF
-	-	TRBV28	19	TRBJ2-6	TGTGCCAGCAGTTTATTCTGGCAGGGGTACAGCTCTGGGGCCAACGTCCTGACTTTC	CASSLFWQGYSSGANVLTF
-	-	TRBV7-2	15	TRBJ1-4	TGTGCCAGCAGCGCCCAGAGACAGCAAAATGAAAAACTGTTTTTT	CASSAQRQQNEKLFF
-	TRBD1	TRBV28	17	TRBJ1-1	TGTGCCAGCAGTTTGTCCGGGACAGGGGGTTCGGACACTGAAGCTTTCTTT	CASSLSGTGGSDTEAFF
-	TRBD2	TRBV9	15	TRBJ2-3	TGTGCCAGCAGCGTAGAAGAGCGGGGGACAGATACGCAGTATTTT	CASSVEERGTDTQYF
-	TRBD1	TRBV7-8	14	TRBJ1-2	TGTGCCAGCAGCCATCCGGGACAGGGCTCTGGCTACACCTTC	CASSHPGQGSGYTF
-	-	TRBV6-5	15	TRBJ2-5	TGTGCCAGCAGAGGGAGAGACCGGGGTCAAGAGACCCAGTACTTC	CASRGRDRGQETQYF
-	TRBD2	TRBV4-2	18	TRBJ2-2	TGTGCCAGCAGCCAAGATCCTAGCGGGGGGTATAACACCGGGGAGCTGTTTTTT	CASSQDPSGGYNTGELFF
once	TRBD2	TRBV14	15	TRBJ2-5	TGTGCCAGCAGCCAAGATGGGGGACTAGCGAGGTCCCAGTACTTC	CASSQDGGLARSQYF
few	TRBD1	TRBV2	17	TRBJ2-6	TGTGCCAGCAGGGGGACAGGGGGTGGCTCTGGGGCCAACGTCCTGACTTTC	CASRGTGGGSGANVLTF
-	-	TRBV4-2	13	TRBJ1-2	TGTGCCAGCAGCCAAGACAGGGAGGATGGCTACACCTTC	CASSQDREDGYTF
-	TRBD2	TRBV28	17	TRBJ2-3	TGTGCCAGCAGTTTGTGGACTAGCGGGGACAGCACAGATACGCAGTATTTT	CASSLWTSGDSTDTQYF
few	-	TRBV19	15	TRBJ1-3	TGTGCCAGTACCGAGACAGGTTTCTTTGGAAACACCATATATTTT	CASTETGFFGNTIYF
-	-	TRBV19	13	TRBJ2-7	TGTGCCAGTAGTACCGGACTATTCTACGAGCAGTACTTC	CASSTGLFYEQYF
-	-	TRBV29-1	12	TRBJ2-5	TGCAGCGTTGCAGGGGGGCAAGAGACCCAGTACTTC	CSVAGGQETQYF
-	TRBD2	TRBV13	18	TRBJ2-1	TGTGCCAGCAGCCCCTTGGGGCCTAGCGGGAGTGGGGGCAATGAGCAGTTCTTC	CASSPLGPSGSGGNEQFF
few	TRBD1	TRBV7-9	13	TRBJ1-2	TGTGCCAGCAGCATGGGACAGGGTGGCGGCTACACCTTC	CASSMGQGGGYTF